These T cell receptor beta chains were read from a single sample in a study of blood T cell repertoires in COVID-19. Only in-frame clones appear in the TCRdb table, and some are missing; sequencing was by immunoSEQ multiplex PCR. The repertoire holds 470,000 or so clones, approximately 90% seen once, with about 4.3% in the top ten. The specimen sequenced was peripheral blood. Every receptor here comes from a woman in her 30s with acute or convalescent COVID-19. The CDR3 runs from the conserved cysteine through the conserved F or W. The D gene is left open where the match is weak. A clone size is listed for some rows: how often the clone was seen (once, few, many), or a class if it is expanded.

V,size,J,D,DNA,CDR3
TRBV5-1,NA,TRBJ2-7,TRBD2,TGCGCCAGCAGCACGGGACTAGCGACAACCTACGAGCAGTACTTC,CASSTGLATTYEQYF
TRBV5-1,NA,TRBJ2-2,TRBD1,TGCGCCAGCAGTTTGCGACAGGGTACGACCGGGGAGCTGTTTTTT,CASSLRQGTTGELFF
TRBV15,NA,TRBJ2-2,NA,TGTGCCACCAGCCCCCTAGACCATTCCACCGGGGAGCTGTTTTTT,CATSPLDHSTGELFF
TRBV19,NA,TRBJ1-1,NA,TGTGCCAGTATTGCGCGTTTAGGGGTAAAGACTGAAGCTTTCTTT,CASIARLGVKTEAFF
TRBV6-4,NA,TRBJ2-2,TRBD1,TGTGCCAGCAGTGACTCCGGGACAGCCGGGGAGCTGTTTTTT,CASSDSGTAGELFF
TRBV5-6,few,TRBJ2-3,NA,TGTGCCAGCAGCTTGGAGAGATCAGGGGTAGTGGCAGATACGCAGTATTTT,CASSLERSGVVADTQYF
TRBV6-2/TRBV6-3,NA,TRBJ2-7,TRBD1,TGTGCCAGCAGTTACCAGGGACAGGAGGCCTACGAGCAGTACTTC,CASSYQGQEAYEQYF
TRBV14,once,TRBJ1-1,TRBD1,TGTGCCAGCAGCATAGGGACAGGGGGCACTGAAGCTTTCTTT,CASSIGTGGTEAFF
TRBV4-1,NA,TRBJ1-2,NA,TGCGCCAGCAGCCATTCTCAGGGATTATCCTATGGCTACACCTTC,CASSHSQGLSYGYTF
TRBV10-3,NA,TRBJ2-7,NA,TGTGCCATCAGTGTGAACAGCTACGAGCAGTACTTC,CAISVNSYEQYF
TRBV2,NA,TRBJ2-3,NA,TGTGCCAGCAGTGAAAGGACTCTGAGCACAGATACGCAGTATTTT,CASSERTLSTDTQYF
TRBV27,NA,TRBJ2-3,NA,TGTGCCAGCAGTTATACCGAAGCTAGCACAGATACGCAGTATTTT,CASSYTEASTDTQYF
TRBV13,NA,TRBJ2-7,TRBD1,TGTGCCAGCAGCTTACAGGGGGATGGGTCCTACGAGCAGTACTTC,CASSLQGDGSYEQYF
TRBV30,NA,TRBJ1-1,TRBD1,TGTGCCTTGGACAGGGGGCAAACTGAAGCTTTCTTT,CALDRGQTEAFF
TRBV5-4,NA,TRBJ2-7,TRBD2,TGTGCCAGCAGCCGCGGGGGGGGGAAGTCCTACGAGCAGTACTTC,CASSRGGGKSYEQYF
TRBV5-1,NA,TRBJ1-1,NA,TGCGCCAGCAGCTCGTCCATGGGGGCCGCTGAAGCTTTCTTT,CASSSSMGAAEAFF
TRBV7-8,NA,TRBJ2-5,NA,TGTGCCAGCAGCCTGGGGCAGATGGAGACCCAGTACTTC,CASSLGQMETQYF
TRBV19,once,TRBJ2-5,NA,TGTGCCAGTAGTACCCTCGGTCGGTCAGAGACCCAGTACTTC,CASSTLGRSETQYF
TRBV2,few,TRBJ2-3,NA,TGTGCCAGCAGTGAAGAGAGATGGTTTACGCAGTATTTT,CASSEERWFTQYF
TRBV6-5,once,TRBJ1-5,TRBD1,TGTGCCAGCAGTTACAGGGGGCAGGCGGCCCTGGGTCAGCATTTT,CASSYRGQAALGQHF
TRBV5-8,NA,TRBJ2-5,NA,TGTGCCAGCAGCCGGTTGACTAGTTTCTTCGGAGAGACCCAGTACTTC,CASSRLTSFFGETQYF
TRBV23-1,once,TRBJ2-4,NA,TGCGCCAGCAGTCAATGGCCGATGAAAGCCAAAAACATTCAGTACTTC,CASSQWPMKAKNIQYF
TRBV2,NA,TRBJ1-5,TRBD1,TGTGCCAGCAGTGGGGGGACAGGGTCTCAGCCCCAGCATTTT,CASSGGTGSQPQHF
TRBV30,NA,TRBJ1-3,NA,TGTGCCTGGTCCGGGACACCAAGCTCTGGAAACACCATATATTTT,CAWSGTPSSGNTIYF
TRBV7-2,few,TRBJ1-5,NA,TGTGCCAGCAGCCCACTCTTCCGAAATCAGCCCCAGCATTTT,CASSPLFRNQPQHF
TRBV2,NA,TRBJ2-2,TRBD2,TGTGCCAGCAGTGAAACTAGCGGGTACACCGGGGAGCTGTTTTTT,CASSETSGYTGELFF
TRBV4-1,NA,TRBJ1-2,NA,TGCGCCAGCAGCCAAGAGGGGCTTGGGGTTCGAGCTAACTATGGCTACACCTTC,CASSQEGLGVRANYGYTF
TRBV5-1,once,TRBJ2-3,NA,TGCGCCAGCAGCTTGACAACTAGGACAGCCCATACGCAGTATTTT,CASSLTTRTAHTQYF
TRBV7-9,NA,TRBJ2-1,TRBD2,TGTGCCAGCAGCTCAATCGGACTAGCGGGGGAGGAGCAGTTCTTC,CASSSIGLAGEEQFF
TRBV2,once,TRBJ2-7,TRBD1,TGTGCCAGCAGGCAGGACAGGGCCCCCCCAGTCGAGCAGTACTTC,CASRQDRAPPVEQYF
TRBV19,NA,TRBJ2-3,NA,TGTGCCACCAATACAGGGTTGGATACGCAGTATTTT,CATNTGLDTQYF
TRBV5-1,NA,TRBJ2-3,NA,TGCGCCAGCAGCTTATCCTCCCTGGCAACAGATACGCAGTATTTT,CASSLSSLATDTQYF
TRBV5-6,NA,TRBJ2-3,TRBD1,TGTGCCAGCAGCTTGGCAGGACAGGGTGGGGATACGCAGTATTTT,CASSLAGQGGDTQYF
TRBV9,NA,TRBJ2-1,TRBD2,TGTGCCAGCAGCGCCTCGGATAGACTTAGCGGGGGGTACAACAATGAGCAGTTCTTC,CASSASDRLSGGYNNEQFF
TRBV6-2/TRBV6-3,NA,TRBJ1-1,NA,TGTGCCAGCAGTTACTCGTTCAGGGATCTGGTGAACACTGAAGCTTTCTTT,CASSYSFRDLVNTEAFF
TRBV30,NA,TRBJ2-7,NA,TGTGCCTGGAGTGTACTGGCAGGGGTGACCTACGAGCAGTACTTC,CAWSVLAGVTYEQYF
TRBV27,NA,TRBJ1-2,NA,TGTGCCAGCAGTTTATCGATTGGTCAACCTCGGGGCTACACCTTC,CASSLSIGQPRGYTF
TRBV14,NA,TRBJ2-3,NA,TGTGCCAGCAGCCGTGACTCCCTCAGCAGTGGCACAGATACGCAGTATTTT,CASSRDSLSSGTDTQYF
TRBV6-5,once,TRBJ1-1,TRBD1,TGTGCCAGCAGGACAGGGTGGACTGAAGCTTTCTTT,CASRTGWTEAFF
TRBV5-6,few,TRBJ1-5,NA,TGTGCCAGCAGCCAGGGAGGAGGCAATCAGCCCCAGCATTTT,CASSQGGGNQPQHF
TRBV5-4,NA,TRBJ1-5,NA,TGTGCCAGCAGGCGGGGGCCCCAGCATTTT,CASRRGPQHF
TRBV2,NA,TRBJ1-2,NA,TGTGCCTGCAGTCGGGGGGCTAACTATGGCTACACCTTC,CACSRGANYGYTF
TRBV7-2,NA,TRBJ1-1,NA,TGTGCCAGCAGCTTAAATCTCTTGGCGAACACTGAAGCTTTCTTT,CASSLNLLANTEAFF
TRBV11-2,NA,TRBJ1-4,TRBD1,TGTGCCAGCAGATGGGGACAGCAAAATGAAAAACTGTTTTTT,CASRWGQQNEKLFF
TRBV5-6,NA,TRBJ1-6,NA,TGTGCCAGCAGCAATGGACAGACTGCTATCTCACCCCTCCACTTT,CASSNGQTAISPLHF